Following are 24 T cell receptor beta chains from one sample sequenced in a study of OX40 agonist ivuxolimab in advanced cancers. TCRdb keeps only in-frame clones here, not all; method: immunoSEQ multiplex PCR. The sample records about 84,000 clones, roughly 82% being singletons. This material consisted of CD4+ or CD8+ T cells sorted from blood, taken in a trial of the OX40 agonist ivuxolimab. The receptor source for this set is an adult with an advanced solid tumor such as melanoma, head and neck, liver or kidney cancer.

The CDR3 protein is CASSPNRDGSAFF. The CDR3 DNA reads TGTGCCAGCTCACCAAACAGGGACGGGAGTGCTTTCTTT. The V and J genes are TRBV18 and TRBJ1-1; maybe TRBD1 (6 bases). CDR3 length: 13 amino acids. Germline CDR1 reads KGHSH; CDR2 reads LQKENI. V was trimmed by 2 bases and J by 11 bases, leaving 15 bases between them.

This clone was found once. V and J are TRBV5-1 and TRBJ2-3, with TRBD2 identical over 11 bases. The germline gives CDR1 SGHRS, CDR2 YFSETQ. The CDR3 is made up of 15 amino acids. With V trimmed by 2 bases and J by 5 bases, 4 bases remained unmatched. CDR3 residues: CASSFSGTSGDTQYF. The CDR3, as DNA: TGCGCCAGCAGCTTCTCCGGGACTAGCGGAGATACGCAGTATTTT.

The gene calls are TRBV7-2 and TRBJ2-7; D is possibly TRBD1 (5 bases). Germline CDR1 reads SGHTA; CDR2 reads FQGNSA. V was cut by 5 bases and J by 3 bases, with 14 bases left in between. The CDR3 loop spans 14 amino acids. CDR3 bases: TGTGCCAGCAGCAAAACAGGTGGTATCTACGAGCAGTACTTC. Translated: CASSKTGGIYEQYF.

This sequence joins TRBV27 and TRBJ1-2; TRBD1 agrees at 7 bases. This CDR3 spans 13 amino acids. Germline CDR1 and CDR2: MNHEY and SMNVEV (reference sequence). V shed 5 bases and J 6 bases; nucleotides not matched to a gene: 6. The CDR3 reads CASSLQGMDGYTF. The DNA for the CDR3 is TGTGCCAGCAGTCTACAGGGGATGGATGGCTACACCTTC.

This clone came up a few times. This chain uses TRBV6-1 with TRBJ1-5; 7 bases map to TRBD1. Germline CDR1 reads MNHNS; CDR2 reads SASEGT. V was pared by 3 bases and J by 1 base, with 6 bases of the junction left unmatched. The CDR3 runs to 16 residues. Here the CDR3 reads CASSEGTVSSNQPQHF. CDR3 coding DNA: TGTGCCAGCAGTGAGGGGACAGTTTCCAGCAATCAGCCCCAGCATTTT.

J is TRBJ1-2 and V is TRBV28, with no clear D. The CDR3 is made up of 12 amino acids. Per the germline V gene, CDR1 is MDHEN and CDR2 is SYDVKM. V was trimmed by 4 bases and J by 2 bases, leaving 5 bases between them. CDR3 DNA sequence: TGTGCCAGCAGTTCGGACAACTATGGCTACACCTTC. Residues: CASSSDNYGYTF.

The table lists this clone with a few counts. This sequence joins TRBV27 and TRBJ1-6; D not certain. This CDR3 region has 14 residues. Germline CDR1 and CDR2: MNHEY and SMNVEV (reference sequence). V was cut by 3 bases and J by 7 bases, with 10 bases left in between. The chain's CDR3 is CASSLGQFNSPLHF. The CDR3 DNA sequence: TGTGCCAGCAGTTTGGGCCAATTCAATTCACCCCTCCACTTT.

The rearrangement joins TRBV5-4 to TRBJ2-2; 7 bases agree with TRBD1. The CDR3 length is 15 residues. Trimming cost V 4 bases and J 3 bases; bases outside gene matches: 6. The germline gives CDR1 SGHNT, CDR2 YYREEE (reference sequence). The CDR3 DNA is TGTGCCAGCAGCACTGGGGACAGCTACACCGGGGAGCTGTTTTTT. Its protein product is CASSTGDSYTGELFF.

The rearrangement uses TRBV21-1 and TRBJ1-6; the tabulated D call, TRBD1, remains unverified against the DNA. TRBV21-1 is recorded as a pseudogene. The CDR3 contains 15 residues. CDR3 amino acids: CASSRTGVFNSPLHF. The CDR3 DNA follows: TGTGCCAGCAGCCGGACAGGGGTCTTTAATTCACCCCTCCACTTT.

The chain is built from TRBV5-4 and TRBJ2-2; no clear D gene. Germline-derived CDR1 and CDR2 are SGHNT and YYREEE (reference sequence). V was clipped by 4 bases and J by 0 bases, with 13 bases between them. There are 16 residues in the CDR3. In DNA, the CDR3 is TGTGCCAGCAGCCCTTCAGGTCTGACGAACACCGGGGAGCTGTTTTTT. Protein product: CASSPSGLTNTGELFF.

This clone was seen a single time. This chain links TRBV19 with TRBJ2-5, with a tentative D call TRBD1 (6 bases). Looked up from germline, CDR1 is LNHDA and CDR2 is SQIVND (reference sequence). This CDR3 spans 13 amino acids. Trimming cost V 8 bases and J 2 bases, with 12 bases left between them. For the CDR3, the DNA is TGTGCCAGTGCTCAGGGGTGGCAAGAGACCCAGTACTTC. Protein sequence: CASAQGWQETQYF.

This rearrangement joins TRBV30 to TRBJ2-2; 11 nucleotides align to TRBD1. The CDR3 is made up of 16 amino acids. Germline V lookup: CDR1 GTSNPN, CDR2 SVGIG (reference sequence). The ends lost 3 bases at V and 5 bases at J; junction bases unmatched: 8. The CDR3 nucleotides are TGTGCCTGGAGCGAAATCGGACAGGGGGCAACCGGGGAGCTGTTTTTT. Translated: CAWSEIGQGATGELFF.

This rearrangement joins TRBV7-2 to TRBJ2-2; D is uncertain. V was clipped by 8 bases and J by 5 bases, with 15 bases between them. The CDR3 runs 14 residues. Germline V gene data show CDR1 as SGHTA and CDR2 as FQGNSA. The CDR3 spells CASGLTGFTGELFF. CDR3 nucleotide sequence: TGTGCCAGCGGATTGACGGGTTTTACCGGGGAGCTGTTTTTT.

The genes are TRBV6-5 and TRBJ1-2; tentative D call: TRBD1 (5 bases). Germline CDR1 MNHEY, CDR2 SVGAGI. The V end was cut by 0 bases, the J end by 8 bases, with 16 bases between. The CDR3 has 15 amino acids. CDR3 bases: TGTGCCAGCAGTTACTCCCGACAGTCTCAAAGCGGCTACACCTTC. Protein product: CASSYSRQSQSGYTF.

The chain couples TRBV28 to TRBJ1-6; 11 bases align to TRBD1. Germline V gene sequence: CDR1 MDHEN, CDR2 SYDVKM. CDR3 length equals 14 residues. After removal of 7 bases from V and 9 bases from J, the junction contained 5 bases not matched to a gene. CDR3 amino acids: CASNPGTGGSPLHF. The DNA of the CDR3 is TGTGCCAGCAATCCCGGGACAGGGGGTTCACCCCTCCACTTT.

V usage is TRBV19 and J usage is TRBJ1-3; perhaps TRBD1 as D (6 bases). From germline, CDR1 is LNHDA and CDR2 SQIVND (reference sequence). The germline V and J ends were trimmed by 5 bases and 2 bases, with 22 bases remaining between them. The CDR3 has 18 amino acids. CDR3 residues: CASSEDSLGLGTGNTIYF. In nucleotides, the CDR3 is TGTGCCAGTAGTGAGGACAGTCTCGGCCTGGGTACTGGAAACACCATATATTTT.

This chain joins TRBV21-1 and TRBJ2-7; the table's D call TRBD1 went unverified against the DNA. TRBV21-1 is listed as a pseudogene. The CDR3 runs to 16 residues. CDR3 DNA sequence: TGTGCCAGCAGCAAAAGAAGGGGACAGGACGCCTCCGAGCAGTACGTC. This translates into CASSKRRGQDASEQYV.

The CDR3 nucleotides are TGTGCCAGCAGCTTGGACAGGGGGAACTATGGCTACACCTTC. Its protein is CASSLDRGNYGYTF. This rearrangement joins TRBV5-6 to TRBJ1-2, with 8 positions matching TRBD1. V was pared by 0 bases and J by 2 bases, with 0 bases of the junction left unmatched. This CDR3 comprises 14 residues. From germline, CDR1 is SGHDT and CDR2 YYEEEE.

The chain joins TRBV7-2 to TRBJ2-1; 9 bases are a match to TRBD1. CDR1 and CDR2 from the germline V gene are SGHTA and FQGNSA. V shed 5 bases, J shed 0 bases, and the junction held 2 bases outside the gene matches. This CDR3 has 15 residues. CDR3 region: CASSPDRGSYNEQFF. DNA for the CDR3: TGTGCCAGCAGCCCGGACAGGGGCTCCTACAATGAGCAGTTCTTC.

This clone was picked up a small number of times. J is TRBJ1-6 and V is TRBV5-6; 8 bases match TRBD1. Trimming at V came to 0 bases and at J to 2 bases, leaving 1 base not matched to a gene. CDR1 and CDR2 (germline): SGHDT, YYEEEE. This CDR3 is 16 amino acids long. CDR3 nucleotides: TGTGCCAGCAGCTTGGGGACAGGGACCTATAATTCACCCCTCCACTTT. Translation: CASSLGTGTYNSPLHF.

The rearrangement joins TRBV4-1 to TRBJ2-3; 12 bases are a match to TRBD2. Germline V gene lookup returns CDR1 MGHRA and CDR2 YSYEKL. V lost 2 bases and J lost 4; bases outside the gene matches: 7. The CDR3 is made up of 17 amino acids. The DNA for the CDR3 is TGCGCCAGCAGCCAAAACCCTAGCGGGGGGGCCCCAGATACGCAGTATTTT. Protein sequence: CASSQNPSGGAPDTQYF.

The CDR3 spells CASSRGGVGEETQYF. As DNA, the CDR3 is TGTGCCAGCAGCCGGGGGGGAGTAGGGGAAGAGACCCAGTACTTC. The chain is built from TRBV7-2 and TRBJ2-5; 8 bases agree with TRBD2. The germline V gene encodes CDR1 SGHTA and CDR2 FQGNSA. With 5 bases clipped from V and 3 bases from J, the junction kept 8 bases outside the gene matches. This CDR3 is built from 15 residues.

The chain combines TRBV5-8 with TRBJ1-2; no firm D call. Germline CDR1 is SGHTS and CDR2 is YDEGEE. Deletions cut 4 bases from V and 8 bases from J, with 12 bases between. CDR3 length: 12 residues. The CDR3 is CASSVNVAGYTF. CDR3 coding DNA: TGTGCCAGCAGCGTGAATGTTGCGGGCTACACCTTC.

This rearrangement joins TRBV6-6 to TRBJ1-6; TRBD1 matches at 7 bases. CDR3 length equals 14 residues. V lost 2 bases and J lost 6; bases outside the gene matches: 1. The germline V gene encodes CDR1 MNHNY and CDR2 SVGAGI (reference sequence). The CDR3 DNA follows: TGTGCCAGCAGTTACCAGGGGGGTAATTCACCCCTCCACTTT. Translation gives CASSYQGGNSPLHF.